The 27 T cell receptor beta chains presented below share a single source sample, sequenced in a study of T cell repertoires in cytomegalovirus infection (dated by TCRdb to the late 2010s). Instrument on record: Illumina HiSeq 1500. TCRdb reprocessed the public reads (quality trimming at Q25 with fastp, clone calling with MiXCR) and kept in-frame beta chains. One record per CDR3 amino acid sequence lists the most common genes and DNA. The sample table shows 150,000 to 200,000 distinct CDR3 sequences, and about 17% are seen once. Approximately 25% of the sample belongs to the ten largest clones. The specimen sequenced was CD8+ T cells from PBMCs. These receptors were collected from a human donor in good health (CMV status not recorded). Some clones in this sample may be carry-over from other donors' samples.

The chain has TRBV6-5 and TRBJ1-4, with TRBD1 matching 8 bases. Germline values: CDR1 MNHEY, CDR2 SVGAGI. The junction had 6 bases not matched to a gene; V was cut back by 4 bases and J by 5 bases. The CDR3 extends over 15 amino acids. The CDR3 reads CASSSSTGVNEKLFF. Here the CDR3 DNA reads TGTGCCAGCAGTTCCTCGACAGGGGTGAATGAAAAACTGTTTTTT.

This rearrangement joins TRBV29-1 to TRBJ1-1; 7 bases are shared with TRBD1. V shed 4 bases and J 3 bases; nucleotides not matched to a gene: 8. CDR3 length: 14 amino acids. Germline CDR1 reads SQVTM; CDR2 reads ANQGSEA. The CDR3 reads CSVGQGPGDTEAFF. For the CDR3, the DNA is TGCAGCGTTGGACAGGGACCAGGGGACACTGAAGCTTTCTTT.

The rearrangement links TRBV6-2 or TRBV6-3 to TRBJ2-1, with D maybe TRBD2 (6 bases). Germline V gene data show CDR1 as MNHEY and CDR2 as SVGEGT. Trimming stripped 6 bases from V and 6 bases from J, with 15 bases between. This CDR3 comprises 14 residues. The CDR3 DNA is TGTGCCAGCAGCGGGGGACCCTCGGGCAATGAGCAGTTCTTC. Translation: CASSGGPSGNEQFF.

This clonotype was recorded a few times. The chain employs TRBV29-1 and TRBJ2-2; the D is unclear. V was pared by 2 bases and J by 2 bases, with 9 bases between. The CDR3 spans 14 residues. CDR1 and CDR2 from the germline V gene are SQVTM and ANQGSEA. This chain's CDR3 is CSVEPGYNTGELFF. The DNA of the CDR3 is TGCAGCGTTGAACCCGGATATAACACCGGGGAGCTGTTTTTT.

This chain uses TRBV11-2 with TRBJ2-7, with D hard to call. From germline, CDR1 is SGHAT and CDR2 FQNNGV. The V end was cut by 1 base, the J end by 5 bases, with 12 bases between. CDR3 length equals 14 residues. CDR3 sequence: CASSLVHYLNEQYF. The CDR3 DNA follows: TGTGCCAGCAGCTTAGTACACTATCTGAACGAGCAGTACTTC.

The gene calls are TRBV4-1 and TRBJ2-3; weak D call: TRBD1 (6 bases). V lost 0 bases to trimming and J lost 3 bases, with 13 bases between them. Germline CDR1 reads MGHRA; CDR2 reads YSYEKL. This CDR3 is built from 16 residues. The CDR3 is CASSQEWGPLTDTQYF. In nucleotides, the CDR3 is TGCGCCAGCAGCCAAGAGTGGGGGCCCTTGACAGATACGCAGTATTTT.

This clonotype was seen many times. This sequence joins TRBV7-9 and TRBJ2-2; D is unresolved. CDR3 length: 9 amino acids. V shed 5 bases and J shed 8 bases, with 0 bases lying between them. Looked up from germline, CDR1 is SEHNR and CDR2 is FQNEAQ (reference sequence). The CDR3 spells CASSGELFF. The CDR3 DNA reads as TGTGCCAGCAGCGGGGAGCTGTTTTTT.

The V gene is TRBV28, the J gene TRBJ2-7, with D possibly TRBD2 on 7 matching bases. The V gene lost 3 bases and the J gene lost 6 bases, with 15 bases spanning the gap. Germline loops: CDR1 MDHEN, CDR2 SYDVKM. The CDR3 covers 14 residues. The CDR3 sequence is CASSLGGPVGEQYF. CDR3 in DNA: TGTGCCAGCAGTTTGGGGGGGCCGGTAGGCGAGCAGTACTTC.

The chain recombines TRBV7-6 with TRBJ2-2; 12 bases line up with TRBD1. Losses at the gene ends were 2 bases for V and 7 bases for J; bases not matched to a gene: 5. Germline V gene sequence: CDR1 SGHVS, CDR2 FNYEAQ. The CDR3 contains 16 residues. The DNA of the CDR3 is TGTGCCAGCAGCTTATCCGGGACAGGGGGCTACGGGGAGCTGTTTTTT. Translated, it gives CASSLSGTGGYGELFF.

This clonotype was observed a handful of times. V usage is TRBV7-8 and J usage is TRBJ2-7, with D unclear. The germline V gene encodes CDR1 SGHVS and CDR2 FQNEAQ. The V end lost 0 bases, the J end lost 5 bases, and 8 bases lay between the germline ends. The CDR3 totals 13 residues. The DNA for the CDR3 is TGTGCCAGCAGCTTAGCAGGTCCTAACGAGCAGTACTTC. Its translation is CASSLAGPNEQYF.

This clonotype was counted a few times. The V call is TRBV28, the J call TRBJ2-7; D gene unclear. This CDR3 is built from 11 residues. V shed 7 bases and J shed 1 base, with 5 bases lying between them. In germline, CDR1 is MDHEN, CDR2 SYDVKM. The CDR3 region is CASTESYEQYF. DNA for the CDR3: TGTGCCAGCACGGAATCCTACGAGCAGTACTTC.

This clonotype was recorded a few times. The chain employs TRBV7-9 and TRBJ2-5; D remains ambiguous. The germline V and J ends were trimmed by 5 bases and 3 bases, with 7 bases remaining between them. CDR1 SEHNR and CDR2 FQNEAQ come from the germline V gene (reference sequence). The CDR3 extends over 12 amino acids. The CDR3 is CASSLLKETQYF. In nucleotides, the CDR3 is TGTGCCAGCAGCCTCCTGAAAGAGACCCAGTACTTC.

This clonotype was observed a few times. The V and J genes are TRBV2 and TRBJ1-2; D is unclear. This CDR3 has 12 amino acids. The germline CDR1 and CDR2 sequences are SNHLY and FYNNEI. V lost 4 bases and J 5 bases, leaving 8 bases between the germline ends. CDR3 amino acids: CASSVFDYGYTF. CDR3 coding DNA: TGTGCCAGCAGTGTTTTTGATTATGGCTACACCTTC.

This clonotype was seen a handful of times. The CDR3 DNA reads TGTGCCAGCAGCCCGTCTCGGAGGGGAGACGAGCAGTACTTC. Its protein is CASSPSRRGDEQYF. The rearrangement links TRBV14 to TRBJ2-7, with a weak D call TRBD2 (6 bases). Germline values: CDR1 SGHDN, CDR2 FVKESK. Trimming took off 4 bases at V and 5 bases at J, with 15 bases between the two ends. This CDR3 is 14 amino acids long.

A few counts support this clonotype. This rearrangement joins TRBV6-8 to TRBJ1-2; D not certain. V lost 8 bases and J 4 bases, leaving 8 bases between the germline ends. Germline loops: CDR1 MNHGY, CDR2 SAAAGT. The CDR3 is 11 amino acids. The CDR3 DNA reads TGTGCCAGCCGACTTGGCTATGGCTACACCTTC. It translates to CASRLGYGYTF.

This clonotype occurred a few times. The chain couples TRBV6-2 or TRBV6-3 to TRBJ1-2, with D perhaps matching TRBD1 (6 bases). With 4 bases removed from V and 2 bases from J, the gap between germline ends came to 14 bases. This CDR3 is 15 amino acids long. Germline CDR1 and CDR2: MNHEY and SVGEGT. The chain's CDR3 is CASSSSGARNYGYTF. The CDR3 region has the DNA TGTGCCAGCAGTTCCTCAGGGGCGCGGAACTATGGCTACACCTTC.

This clonotype has more than one count but fewer than ten. The gene calls are TRBV19 and TRBJ1-1; D might be TRBD1 (5 bases). The V end lost 2 bases, the J end lost 0 bases, and 7 bases lay between the germline ends. This CDR3 is built from 14 residues. Per the germline V gene, CDR1 is LNHDA and CDR2 is SQIVND (reference sequence). In DNA form, the CDR3 reads TGTGCCAGTAGTATAAACAGGCTGAACACTGAAGCTTTCTTT. Its protein is CASSINRLNTEAFF.

This chain uses TRBV12-3 or TRBV12-4 with TRBJ2-1; 10 nucleotides match TRBD2. The CDR3 runs 16 residues. V was clipped by 1 base and J by 10 bases; unmatched bases: 10. CDR3 in DNA: TGTGCCAGCAGTTTAGAAATTAGCGGGGGGTACGGGGAGCAGTTCTTC. It yields the protein CASSLEISGGYGEQFF.

This chain connects TRBV7-9 to TRBJ2-1, with D unclear. The CDR3 runs to 13 residues. The ends were cut back, 2 bases at V and 8 bases at J, with 10 bases in the middle. The V gene's germline CDR1 is SEHNR and CDR2 FQNEAQ (reference sequence). The DNA of the CDR3 is TGTGCCAGCAGCTTACAAAAGCCTCATGAGCAGTTCTTC. Amino acids: CASSLQKPHEQFF.

This clonotype came up a few times. The V gene is TRBV4-2, the J gene TRBJ1-3, with TRBD1 identical over 7 bases. CDR3 length: 16 residues. The germline V gene has CDR1 LGHNA and CDR2 YNFKEQ. V was clipped by 2 bases and J by 0 bases; unmatched bases: 4. In DNA form, the CDR3 reads TGTGCCAGCAGCCAACCGGCAGGGGGCTCTGGAAACACCATATATTTT. This encodes CASSQPAGGSGNTIYF.

This clonotype has just a few counts. This chain links TRBV19 with TRBJ1-5; 9 bases fit TRBD1. V was clipped by 6 bases and J by 6 bases; unmatched bases: 12. The CDR3 is 16 residues long. Germline CDR1 and CDR2: LNHDA and SQIVND (reference sequence). CDR3 sequence (DNA): TGTGCCAGTAGGCCTCTCACAGGGGGCGGAGGTCAGCCCCAGCATTTT. Its translation is CASRPLTGGGGQPQHF. Supplemented by reference TRBV19 and TRBJ1-5, the full variable domain reads DGGITQSPKYLFRKEGQNVTLSCEQNLNHDAMYWYRQDPGQGLRLIYYSQIVNDFQKGDIAEGYSVSREKKESFPLTVTSAQKNPTAFYLCASRPLTGGGGQPQHFGDGTRLSIL.

The CDR3 loop is CASSQEFAGQGFPYNEQFF. Written as DNA, the CDR3 is TGTGCCAGCAGCCAAGAATTTGCAGGACAGGGATTTCCCTACAATGAGCAGTTCTTC. V gene TRBV14 combines with J gene TRBJ2-1, with 8 bases fitting TRBD1. V was clipped by 0 bases and J by 2 bases; unmatched bases: 12. This CDR3 contains 19 residues. Germline-derived CDR1 and CDR2 are SGHDN and FVKESK.

J is TRBJ2-5 and V is TRBV7-8, with D possibly being TRBD1 or TRBD2 (5 bases each). V was clipped by 1 base and J by 2 bases, with 11 bases between them. Germline V lookup: CDR1 SGHVS, CDR2 FQNEAQ. The length of the CDR3 is 15 residues. The CDR3 sequence: CASSLGDGFQETQYF. CDR3 DNA: TGTGCCAGCAGCTTAGGGGACGGCTTTCAAGAGACCCAGTACTTC.

The chain joins TRBV23-1 to TRBJ2-3, with no clear D. TRBV23-1 is treated as an ORF (open reading frame) with a function not yet certain. Trimming took off 0 bases at V and 6 bases at J, with 10 bases between the two ends. The CDR3 is 14 amino acids. The CDR3 DNA is TGCGCCAGCAGTCAATCTGAAGTGGGGGATACGCAGTATTTT. Protein: CASSQSEVGDTQYF.

The genes are TRBV2 and TRBJ1-1, with D tentatively TRBD1 (5 bases). Trimming removed 9 bases from V and 6 bases from J, with 14 bases in between. The CDR3 has 12 residues. Per germline, CDR1 SNHLY and CDR2 FYNNEI. The CDR3 region has the DNA TGTGCCAGAGCCGGGACGGGGGCTGAAGCTTTCTTT. Residues: CARAGTGAEAFF.

CDR3 sequence (DNA): TGTGCCAGCAGTCCGGGACAGGGGATAGGGGAGCTGTTTTTT. Translating gives CASSPGQGIGELFF. The chain is built from TRBV27 and TRBJ2-2; 10 bases match TRBD1. The CDR3 totals 14 residues. Per the germline V gene, CDR1 is MNHEY and CDR2 is SMNVEV (reference sequence). Losses at the gene ends were 5 bases for V and 8 bases for J; bases not matched to a gene: 5.

The CDR3 DNA reads as TGTGCCAGCAGCTTATGGGGGGAAGCTTTCTTT. Its translation is CASSLWGEAFF. The chain combines TRBV7-2 with TRBJ1-1; perhaps TRBD1 as D (5 bases). The germline V and J ends were trimmed by 2 bases and 8 bases, with 6 bases remaining between them. Germline V gene data show CDR1 as SGHTA and CDR2 as FQGNSA. The CDR3 is 11 residues long.